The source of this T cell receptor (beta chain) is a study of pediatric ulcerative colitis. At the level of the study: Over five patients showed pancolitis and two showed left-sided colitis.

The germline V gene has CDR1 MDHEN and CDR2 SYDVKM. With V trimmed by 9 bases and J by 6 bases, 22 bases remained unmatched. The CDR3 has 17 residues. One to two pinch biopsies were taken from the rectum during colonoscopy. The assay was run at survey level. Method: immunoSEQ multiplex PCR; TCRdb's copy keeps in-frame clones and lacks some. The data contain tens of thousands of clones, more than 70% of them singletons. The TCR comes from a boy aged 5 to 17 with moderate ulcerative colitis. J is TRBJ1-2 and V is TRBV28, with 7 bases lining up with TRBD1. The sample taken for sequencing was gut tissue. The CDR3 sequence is CASHLRRGTANLDGYTF. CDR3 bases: TGTGCCAGTCATTTAAGGAGGGGGACAGCAAATCTCGATGGCTACACCTTC.